One T cell receptor beta chain is described in this entry. What it recognizes is unknown. Isolation of CD4+ naive, central memory, regulatory and stem cell-like memory cells was achieved by sorting via CD45RO/CCR7/CD25/CD127/CD95/CD27. The isolated RNA, all of it, was reverse transcribed, so expressed TCRB transcripts were what got sequenced. TCRdb's copy holds only in-frame clones and misses some; the assay was immunoSEQ multiplex PCR. The sample records around 200,000 clones, around 13% being singletons. This entry is derived from a study of beta chain features in type 1 diabetes. Regarding the study as a whole: VDJ junctions in type 1 diabetes patients carried more deletions and fewer insertions. Healthy donors had naive, central memory and Treg TCRB repertoires that appeared less similar than those seen among patients. Type 1 diabetes patients had TCRB CDR3s that were shorter (moderately but significantly so) in all four CD4+ subsets.

CDR3 length equals 14 residues. The V gene's germline CDR1 is GTSNPN and CDR2 SVGIG (reference sequence). Trimming removed 3 bases at V and 4 bases at J, with 15 bases between. The chain combines TRBV30 with TRBJ1-1; TRBD1 might be the D (6 bases). The sample comprised central memory CD4+ T cells from blood. This sequence was found in a woman aged 18-29 years in good health. CDR3 bases: TGTGCCTGGAGGTCCGCCCAGGGGATCACTGAAGCTTTCTTT. This codes for CAWRSAQGITEAFF.